This is a list of T cell receptor beta chains from one sample in a study of shared clonotypes between healthy human individuals. Sequencing used immunoSEQ multiplex PCR; TCRdb keeps in-frame clones, though not all of them. Of approximately 500,000 clones in the sample, about 79% are singletons; the top ten hold 12%. Sequencing was carried out using PBMCs. The receptors here all came from a middle-aged woman in good health. Some clones in this sample may be carry-over from other donors' samples. Both conserved end residues are part of each CDR3. Fields, in order: clone size, V gene, J gene, D gene, CDR3 protein, CDR3 DNA. A D gene is named only where the DNA matches it firmly. Clone sizes are given selectively: once, few, many, or a class where the clone is expanded.

clone size: -; V gene: TRBV4-2; J gene: TRBJ2-7; D gene: TRBD2; CDR3 protein: CASSHELNGPSGSSYEQYF; CDR3 DNA: TGTGCCAGCAGCCACGAACTGAATGGCCCGAGCGGGAGTTCCTACGAGCAGTACTTC
clone size: -; V gene: TRBV30; J gene: TRBJ2-4; D gene: -; CDR3 protein: CAWSSPLENIQYF; CDR3 DNA: TGTGCCTGGAGTTCGCCCCTAGAAAACATTCAGTACTTC
clone size: -; V gene: TRBV19; J gene: TRBJ2-1; D gene: -; CDR3 protein: CASSIDVYNEQFF; CDR3 DNA: TGTGCCAGTAGTATCGATGTCTACAATGAGCAGTTCTTC
clone size: once; V gene: TRBV9; J gene: TRBJ2-5; D gene: TRBD2; CDR3 protein: CASSGGGGRAGETQYF; CDR3 DNA: TGTGCCAGCAGCGGCGGGGGAGGGAGAGCAGGGGAGACCCAGTACTTC
clone size: -; V gene: TRBV4-2; J gene: TRBJ1-1; D gene: TRBD1; CDR3 protein: CASSQVARAWDRVNEAFF; CDR3 DNA: TGTGCCAGCAGCCAAGTCGCCCGGGCCTGGGACAGGGTTAATGAAGCTTTCTTT
clone size: -; V gene: TRBV7-2; J gene: TRBJ2-4; D gene: -; CDR3 protein: CASSLDFGYIQYF; CDR3 DNA: TGTGCCAGCAGCTTAGACTTTGGTTACATTCAGTACTTC
clone size: -; V gene: TRBV9; J gene: TRBJ2-7; D gene: -; CDR3 protein: CASSVEGTYF; CDR3 DNA: TGTGCCAGCAGCGTAGAGGGGACTTACTTC
clone size: -; V gene: TRBV30; J gene: TRBJ2-5; D gene: TRBD1; CDR3 protein: CAWGDRALVKTQYF; CDR3 DNA: TGTGCCTGGGGGGACAGGGCGTTGGTGAAGACCCAGTACTTC
clone size: -; V gene: TRBV4-2; J gene: TRBJ2-5; D gene: -; CDR3 protein: CASSQGGTQETQYF; CDR3 DNA: TGTGCCAGCAGCCAAGGCGGGACTCAGGAGACCCAGTACTTC
clone size: -; V gene: TRBV29-1; J gene: TRBJ2-7; D gene: TRBD1; CDR3 protein: CSVLQGVSYEQYF; CDR3 DNA: TGCAGCGTTCTACAGGGGGTAAGCTACGAGCAGTACTTC
clone size: -; V gene: TRBV5-4; J gene: TRBJ2-5; D gene: TRBD2; CDR3 protein: CASSLAGGLGETQYF; CDR3 DNA: TGTGCCAGCAGCCTAGCGGGAGGGCTGGGGGAGACCCAGTACTTC
clone size: once; V gene: TRBV27; J gene: TRBJ1-2; D gene: TRBD1; CDR3 protein: CASRSHRQGINGYTF; CDR3 DNA: TGTGCCAGCAGATCCCATCGACAGGGGATAAATGGCTACACCTTC
clone size: -; V gene: TRBV5-1; J gene: TRBJ2-7; D gene: -; CDR3 protein: CASSFEQVTYEQYF; CDR3 DNA: TGCGCCAGCAGCTTTGAACAGGTAACCTACGAGCAGTACTTC
clone size: -; V gene: TRBV6-1; J gene: TRBJ1-4; D gene: TRBD1; CDR3 protein: CASSAPTRGLEKLFF; CDR3 DNA: TGTGCCAGCAGTGCCCCCACCAGGGGGCTTGAAAAACTGTTTTTT
clone size: -; V gene: TRBV30; J gene: TRBJ2-1; D gene: -; CDR3 protein: CAWSVLSAYNEQFF; CDR3 DNA: TGTGCCTGGAGTGTACTTAGCGCCTACAATGAGCAGTTCTTC
clone size: -; V gene: TRBV4-2; J gene: TRBJ2-1; D gene: TRBD2; CDR3 protein: CASSQGLASSYNEQFF; CDR3 DNA: TGTGCCAGCAGCCAAGGACTAGCCAGCTCCTACAATGAGCAGTTCTTC
clone size: -; V gene: TRBV9; J gene: TRBJ2-1; D gene: -; CDR3 protein: CASSPRAHNEQFF; CDR3 DNA: TGTGCCAGCAGCCCGCGCGCCCACAATGAGCAGTTCTTC
clone size: -; V gene: TRBV11-3; J gene: TRBJ2-7; D gene: -; CDR3 protein: CASSRWGYEQYF; CDR3 DNA: TGTGCCAGCAGCCGGTGGGGTTACGAGCAGTACTTC
clone size: -; V gene: TRBV29-1; J gene: TRBJ2-7; D gene: TRBD1; CDR3 protein: CSATGQGTYEQYF; CDR3 DNA: TGCAGCGCTACGGGACAGGGTACCTACGAGCAGTACTTC
clone size: -; V gene: TRBV5-1; J gene: TRBJ2-1; D gene: TRBD1; CDR3 protein: CASREGTDNEQFF; CDR3 DNA: TGCGCCAGCAGGGAAGGGACAGACAATGAGCAGTTCTTC
clone size: -; V gene: TRBV15; J gene: TRBJ2-6; D gene: -; CDR3 protein: CATSPRDFNGANVLTF; CDR3 DNA: TGTGCCACCAGCCCCCGGGACTTTAATGGGGCCAACGTCCTGACTTTC
clone size: -; V gene: TRBV29-1; J gene: TRBJ2-1; D gene: TRBD2; CDR3 protein: CSVGSLTSGGEQFF; CDR3 DNA: TGCAGCGTTGGATCCCTAACTAGCGGTGGCGAGCAGTTCTTC
clone size: -; V gene: TRBV30; J gene: TRBJ2-2; D gene: -; CDR3 protein: CAWSVLGGMDTGELFF; CDR3 DNA: TGTGCCTGGAGTGTACTCGGGGGCATGGACACCGGGGAGCTGTTTTTT
clone size: once; V gene: TRBV18; J gene: TRBJ2-3; D gene: -; CDR3 protein: CASSPWGNTDTQYF; CDR3 DNA: TGTGCCAGCTCACCATGGGGAAACACAGATACGCAGTATTTT
clone size: -; V gene: TRBV10-3; J gene: TRBJ2-3; D gene: TRBD1; CDR3 protein: CAISEPRQGHTDTQYF; CDR3 DNA: TGTGCCATCAGTGAGCCCCGACAGGGCCACACAGATACGCAGTATTTT
clone size: -; V gene: TRBV5-4; J gene: TRBJ2-1; D gene: -; CDR3 protein: CASSLVDIGEQFF; CDR3 DNA: TGTGCCAGCAGCTTGGTTGATATTGGTGAGCAGTTCTTC
clone size: few; V gene: TRBV29-1; J gene: TRBJ1-5; D gene: -; CDR3 protein: CSVVRVLGNQPQHF; CDR3 DNA: TGCAGCGTTGTAAGGGTGCTGGGCAATCAGCCCCAGCATTTT
clone size: -; V gene: TRBV5-1; J gene: TRBJ2-2; D gene: TRBD2; CDR3 protein: CASSRQLAGLGTGELFF; CDR3 DNA: TGCGCCAGCAGCAGGCAACTAGCGGGATTGGGAACCGGGGAGCTGTTTTTT
clone size: -; V gene: TRBV28; J gene: TRBJ1-2; D gene: -; CDR3 protein: CASRIPNYGYTF; CDR3 DNA: TGTGCCAGCAGGATCCCGAACTATGGCTACACCTTC
clone size: -; V gene: TRBV5-4; J gene: TRBJ2-5; D gene: TRBD2; CDR3 protein: CASSLDLAGEETQYF; CDR3 DNA: TGTGCCAGCAGCTTGGACCTAGCGGGGGAAGAGACCCAGTACTTC
clone size: -; V gene: TRBV6-5; J gene: TRBJ1-4; D gene: TRBD1; CDR3 protein: CASSYFGTGGEKLFF; CDR3 DNA: TGTGCCAGCAGTTATTTCGGGACAGGGGGTGAAAAACTGTTTTTT
clone size: -; V gene: TRBV7-9; J gene: TRBJ2-1; D gene: TRBD1; CDR3 protein: CASSSPGQDNEQFF; CDR3 DNA: TGTGCCAGCAGCTCACCGGGACAGGACAATGAGCAGTTCTTC
clone size: -; V gene: TRBV5-1; J gene: TRBJ2-5; D gene: TRBD2; CDR3 protein: CASSLARAGLETQYF; CDR3 DNA: TGCGCCAGCAGCTTGGCCAGAGCGGGACTAGAGACCCAGTACTTC
clone size: -; V gene: TRBV10-3; J gene: TRBJ1-1; D gene: -; CDR3 protein: CAISESTYTEAFF; CDR3 DNA: TGTGCCATCAGTGAGTCGACCTACACTGAAGCTTTCTTT
clone size: -; V gene: TRBV18; J gene: TRBJ2-5; D gene: TRBD2; CDR3 protein: CASSPPGRGGQETQYF; CDR3 DNA: TGTGCCAGCTCACCGCCCGGGAGGGGGGGTCAAGAGACCCAGTACTTC
clone size: -; V gene: TRBV14; J gene: TRBJ1-2; D gene: -; CDR3 protein: CASSQDWVTDGYTF; CDR3 DNA: TGTGCCAGCAGCCAAGACTGGGTGACGGATGGCTACACCTTC
clone size: -; V gene: TRBV5-1; J gene: TRBJ2-1; D gene: -; CDR3 protein: CASSSYRGGRAYNEQFF; CDR3 DNA: TGCGCCAGCAGCTCTTACAGGGGTGGGAGGGCCTACAATGAGCAGTTCTTC
clone size: once; V gene: TRBV2; J gene: TRBJ2-7; D gene: TRBD2; CDR3 protein: CASSEGSGSSYEQYF; CDR3 DNA: TGTGCCAGCAGTGAAGGTAGCGGGAGCTCCTACGAGCAGTACTTC
clone size: -; V gene: TRBV6-5; J gene: TRBJ2-7; D gene: -; CDR3 protein: CASSYWDGNEQYF; CDR3 DNA: TGTGCCAGCAGTTACTGGGACGGCAACGAGCAGTACTTC
clone size: -; V gene: TRBV28; J gene: TRBJ2-3; D gene: -; CDR3 protein: CASSLWDLPDTQYF; CDR3 DNA: TGTGCCAGCAGTTTATGGGACTTACCAGATACGCAGTATTTT
clone size: -; V gene: TRBV7-9; J gene: TRBJ2-7; D gene: -; CDR3 protein: CASSLVGGSAYEQYF; CDR3 DNA: TGTGCCAGCAGCTTAGTGGGGGGTTCCGCCTACGAGCAGTACTTC
clone size: -; V gene: TRBV18; J gene: TRBJ2-5; D gene: -; CDR3 protein: CASSPGLQETQYF; CDR3 DNA: TGTGCCAGCTCACCAGGGCTCCAAGAGACCCAGTACTTC
clone size: -; V gene: TRBV18; J gene: TRBJ2-7; D gene: TRBD2; CDR3 protein: CASSKGQRGWSYEQYF; CDR3 DNA: TGTGCCAGCTCAAAGGGCCAGCGGGGATGGTCCTACGAGCAGTACTTC
clone size: -; V gene: TRBV6-1; J gene: TRBJ2-5; D gene: TRBD2; CDR3 protein: CASSEPLAGWETQYF; CDR3 DNA: TGTGCCAGCAGTGAACCCCTAGCGGGTTGGGAGACCCAGTACTTC